Below are 20 T cell receptor beta chains sequenced from a single sample in a study of human T cells and chemical hapten exposure. One entry per CDR3 protein, called by TCRdb with MiXCR from the RACE reads. The top ten hold roughly 4.9% of the sample, which has over 70,000 distinct CDR3 sequences, 11% to 15% seen once. Time point of the sample: pre-sensitization, week 0. As to treatment: therapeutic diphenylcyclopropenone sensitization with weekly scalp DPC. The sample was whole blood, taken in connection with sensitization to the hapten diphenylcyclopropenone (DPC). These receptors all stem from a woman in her fifties or sixties with alopecia areata. Some clones in this sample may be carry-over from other donors' samples.

This clonotype has more than one count but fewer than ten. The rearrangement uses TRBV28 and TRBJ1-6; no firm D call. CDR1 is MDHEN, CDR2 SYDVKM, per germline. The CDR3 consists of 15 residues. V was pared by 6 bases and J by 5 bases, with 14 bases between. CDR3 nucleotide sequence: TGTGCCAGCAGGACCCCCGGAACGGATAATTCACCCCTCCACTTT. It specifies CASRTPGTDNSPLHF.

A note on this clonotype: One junction end disagrees with the germline gene, perhaps due to a read error. The chain links TRBV20-1 to TRBJ2-3; 12 bases align to TRBD2. The CDR3 sequence is 10 residues long. Germline CDR1 DFQATT, CDR2 SNEGSKA (reference sequence). The CDR3 here is CSAGTSGFHF. The CDR3 DNA follows: TGCAGTGCTGGGACTAGCGGGTTTCATTTT.

This clonotype was observed many times. The chain carries TRBV5-5 and TRBJ1-6, with D unresolved. With 3 bases removed from V and 6 bases from J, the gap between germline ends came to 13 bases. This CDR3 is built from 15 residues. Germline V gene lookup returns CDR1 SGHKS and CDR2 YYEKEE (reference sequence). The CDR3 bases are TGTGCCAGCAGCTACGGACCGACGATTAATTCACCCCTCCACTTT. This sequence encodes CASSYGPTINSPLHF. Full variable domain (remainder filled in from reference TRBV5-5 and TRBJ1-6): DAGVTQSPTHLIKTRGQQVTLRCSPISGHKSVSWYQQVLGQGPQFIFQYYEKEERGRGNFPDRFSARQFPNYSSELNVNALLLGDSALYLCASSYGPTINSPLHFGNGTRLTVT.

This clonotype was seen only a few times. The CDR3 nucleotides are TGTGCCAGCAGTTACGTGGGGGCTAGCAATCAGCCCCAGCATTTT. Translation: CASSYVGASNQPQHF. This chain joins TRBV6-6 and TRBJ1-5; D may be TRBD1 (6 bases). Germline V gene lookup returns CDR1 MNHNY and CDR2 SVGAGI (reference sequence). V lost 2 bases to trimming and J lost 0 bases, with 8 bases between them. The CDR3 has 15 amino acids.

This clonotype was observed many times. The CDR3 protein is CASRGHGAKNIQYF. The CDR3 region has the DNA TGTGCCAGCAGGGGGCATGGGGCCAAAAACATTCAGTACTTC. This chain joins TRBV12-3 or TRBV12-4 and TRBJ2-4; TRBD1 might be the D (5 bases). The CDR3 extends over 14 amino acids. Trimming stripped 6 bases from V and 1 base from J, with 10 bases between.

The chain combines TRBV7-6 with TRBJ2-1; 8 bases match TRBD2. CDR1 and CDR2 from the germline V gene are SGHVS and FNYEAQ. The junction had 6 bases not matched to a gene; V was cut back by 5 bases and J by 0 bases. The CDR3 has 16 residues. The CDR3 spells CASSLLAGSSYNEQFF. DNA of the CDR3: TGTGCCAGCAGCCTATTAGCGGGAAGCTCCTACAATGAGCAGTTCTTC.

This clonotype has only a few counts. The chain uses TRBV27 and TRBJ2-1, with TRBD2 matching 10 bases. Per the germline V gene, CDR1 is MNHEY and CDR2 is SMNVEV (reference sequence). The ends lost 5 bases at V and 2 bases at J; junction bases unmatched: 21. This CDR3 contains 21 residues. Here the CDR3 DNA reads TGTGCCAGCAGTCAGGGACAGGAGCATCCTAGCGGGAGTATGACCTACAATGAGCAGTTCTTC. As protein: CASSQGQEHPSGSMTYNEQFF.

This clonotype was observed a handful of times. The V and J genes are TRBV9 and TRBJ2-1; D gene ambiguous. The germline V and J ends were trimmed by 0 bases and 10 bases, with 8 bases remaining between them. This CDR3 region has 12 residues. Germline V gene sequence: CDR1 SGDLS, CDR2 YYNGEE. CDR3 DNA sequence: TGTGCCAGCAGCGTAGGCCCCACGGAGCAGTTCTTC. This gives the protein CASSVGPTEQFF.

This rearrangement joins TRBV5-1 to TRBJ2-1; tentative D call: TRBD2 (6 bases). This CDR3 region has 13 residues. The V gene lost 7 bases and the J gene lost 3 bases, with 11 bases spanning the gap. In germline, CDR1 is SGHRS, CDR2 YFSETQ. In nucleotides, the CDR3 is TGCGCCAGCTGCCCGGACTACTACAATGAGCAGTTCTTC. The encoded protein is CASCPDYYNEQFF.

The chain couples TRBV27 to TRBJ2-6; TRBD2 might be the D (5 bases). The V end lost 7 bases, the J end lost 1 base, and 14 bases lay between the germline ends. CDR3 length: 16 residues. The germline CDR1 and CDR2 sequences are MNHEY and SMNVEV (reference sequence). This chain's CDR3 is CASKTQSGSGANVLTF. The CDR3 nucleotides read TGTGCCAGCAAAACCCAGTCGGGGTCTGGGGCCAACGTCCTGACTTTC.

This clonotype was observed a handful of times. V is TRBV24-1 and J is TRBJ2-7; D is ambiguous. V shed 4 bases and J shed 4 bases, with 13 bases lying between them. Germline V lookup: CDR1 KGHDR, CDR2 SFDVKD. The CDR3 contains 14 residues. The CDR3 sequence is CATSENYPPYEQYF. The CDR3 nucleotides read TGTGCCACCAGTGAAAACTATCCCCCGTACGAGCAGTACTTC.

Only a few counts were recorded for this clonotype. The V call is TRBV6-2 or TRBV6-3, the J call TRBJ2-7; D not certain. The V and J ends lost 2 bases and 2 bases respectively, with 7 bases between them. This CDR3 is 13 amino acids long. The germline V gene encodes CDR1 MNHEY and CDR2 SVGEGT. CDR3 residues: CASSYGQPYEQYF. Here the CDR3 DNA reads TGTGCCAGCAGTTACGGGCAGCCCTACGAGCAGTACTTC.

This chain joins TRBV12-3 or TRBV12-4 and TRBJ2-5; D is possibly TRBD2 (6 bases). The CDR3 consists of 14 residues. Trimming stripped 5 bases from V and 1 base from J, with 11 bases between. For the CDR3, the DNA is TGTGCCAGCAGTACTAGGGACTTCCAAGAGACCCAGTACTTC. Translated, it gives CASSTRDFQETQYF.

This clonotype was picked up many times. The chain carries TRBV5-5 and TRBJ2-1, with TRBD2 matching over 8 bases. This CDR3 is 15 amino acids long. J gave up 9 bases and V 0 bases, and 8 bases lay outside the gene matches. Germline CDR1 SGHKS, CDR2 YYEKEE (reference sequence). This chain's CDR3 is CASSLAAGGYSEQFF. The CDR3 DNA is TGTGCCAGCAGCTTGGCCGCGGGAGGTTATAGTGAGCAGTTCTTC.

This clonotype has only a few counts. The rearrangement uses TRBV5-1 and TRBJ2-1; a possible D gene is TRBD1 (6 bases). The CDR3 is made up of 15 amino acids. Trimming cost V 3 bases and J 0 bases, with 10 bases left between them. Per the germline V gene, CDR1 is SGHRS and CDR2 is YFSETQ. DNA of the CDR3: TGCGCCAGCAGCTCTGACAGGAGCTCCTACAATGAGCAGTTCTTC. It specifies CASSSDRSSYNEQFF.

This clonotype has a handful of counts. The chain couples TRBV7-2 to TRBJ2-5; a weak D match, TRBD1 (5 bases). Looked up from germline, CDR1 is SGHTA and CDR2 is FQGNSA. Trimming took 1 base from V and 4 from J, leaving 13 bases between them. The CDR3 has 15 residues. CDR3 DNA: TGTGCCAGCAGCTTAGAGGGGCGCCCGCCAGAGACCCAGTACTTC. It codes for CASSLEGRPPETQYF.

The chain combines TRBV12-3 or TRBV12-4 with TRBJ1-1; TRBD1 might be the D (5 bases). The CDR3 loop spans 14 amino acids. Trimming pared 6 bases from V and 4 bases from J, leaving 15 bases between. The CDR3 sequence: CASRLWGVGTEAFF. CDR3 bases: TGTGCCAGCAGACTGTGGGGGGTCGGCACTGAAGCTTTCTTT.

The chain has TRBV29-1 and TRBJ2-3, with 7 nucleotides matching TRBD1. CDR1 is SQVTM and CDR2 is ANQGSEA in the germline V gene. V lost 6 bases to trimming and J lost 1 base; unmatched junction nucleotides: 4. The CDR3 spans 13 residues. Here the CDR3 DNA reads TGCAGCGTAAAAACAGGGGGCACAGATACGCAGTATTTT. This gives the protein CSVKTGGTDTQYF.

A few counts support this clonotype. The chain combines TRBV28 with TRBJ2-2, with 7 bases matching TRBD2. With V trimmed by 7 bases and J by 0 bases, 2 bases remained unmatched. Germline CDR1 and CDR2: MDHEN and SYDVKM. This CDR3 region has 14 residues. In DNA form, the CDR3 reads TGTGCCAGCATGCGGGAGTCGAACACCGGGGAGCTGTTTTTT. Encoded protein: CASMRESNTGELFF.

This clonotype has only a few counts. The chain couples TRBV27 to TRBJ2-7, with D possibly called TRBD1 or TRBD2 (7 bases each). Germline CDR1 reads MNHEY; CDR2 reads SMNVEV (reference sequence). V was pared by 9 bases and J by 1 base, with 16 bases between. CDR3 length equals 14 residues. The CDR3 DNA reads as TGTGCCAGTCCCGACAGGGAGGGGTCCTACGAGCAGTACTTC. Encoded protein: CASPDREGSYEQYF.